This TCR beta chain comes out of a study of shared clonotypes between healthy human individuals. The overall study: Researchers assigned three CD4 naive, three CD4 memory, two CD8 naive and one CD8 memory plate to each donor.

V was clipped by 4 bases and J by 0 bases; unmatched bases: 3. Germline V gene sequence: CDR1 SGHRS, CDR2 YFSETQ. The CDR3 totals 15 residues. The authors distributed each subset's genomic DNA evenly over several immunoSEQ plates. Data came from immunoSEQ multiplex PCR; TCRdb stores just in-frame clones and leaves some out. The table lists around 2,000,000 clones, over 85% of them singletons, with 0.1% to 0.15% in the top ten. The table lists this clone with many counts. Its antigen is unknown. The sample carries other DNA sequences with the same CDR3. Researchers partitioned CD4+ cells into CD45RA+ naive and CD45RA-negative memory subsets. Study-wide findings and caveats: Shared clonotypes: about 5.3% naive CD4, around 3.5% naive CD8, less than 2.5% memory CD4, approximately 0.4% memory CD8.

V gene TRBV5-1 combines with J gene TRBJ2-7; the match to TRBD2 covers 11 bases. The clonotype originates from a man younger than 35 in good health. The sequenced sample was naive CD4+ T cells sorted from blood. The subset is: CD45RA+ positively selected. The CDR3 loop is CASSGTSGSSYEQYF. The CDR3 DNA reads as TGCGCCAGCAGCGGAACTAGCGGGAGCTCCTACGAGCAGTACTTC.